What follows are 25 T cell receptor beta chains derived from one specimen sequenced in a study of blood T cells in healthy people across ages. A second roughly 6 to 12 cycle PCR used barcoded and J-beta primers. TCRdb reprocessed the 5' RACE reads with MiXCR, giving one entry per CDR3 protein. The table lists about a million distinct CDR3 sequences, roughly 43% of them singletons. The sequenced sample consisted of blood. The receptors come from a man aged 25-45 years in good health.

This sequence joins TRBV6-6 and TRBJ2-5; weak D call: TRBD1 (6 bases). This CDR3 contains 11 residues. Between the trimmed V and J ends, which lost 6 bases and 9 bases, there was a span of 11 bases. CDR1 and CDR2 from the germline V gene are MNHNY and SVGAGI (reference sequence). CDR3 in amino acids: CASSLGQSQYF. The CDR3 coding sequence is TGTGCCAGCAGCCTAGGACAGTCCCAGTACTTC.

The chain uses TRBV11-3 and TRBJ2-2; D is unresolved. The CDR3 has 12 amino acids. V was trimmed by 8 bases and J by 6 bases, leaving 10 bases between them. Germline V gene lookup returns CDR1 SGHNT and CDR2 YENEEA. The DNA of the CDR3 is TGTGCCAGCCAGATCGGCCCCGGGGAGCTGTTTTTT. The encoded protein is CASQIGPGELFF.

The chain carries TRBV9 and TRBJ2-5; perhaps TRBD1 as D (6 bases). The CDR3 loop spans 14 amino acids. V was cut by 1 base and J by 2 bases, with 9 bases left in between. The germline CDR1 and CDR2 sequences are SGDLS and YYNGEE. The CDR3 region has the DNA TGTGCCAGCAGCGTATCCGGACAGCAAGAGACCCAGTACTTC. Translation: CASSVSGQQETQYF.

The chain couples TRBV10-1 to TRBJ2-5; D is uncertain. Germline V CDR1 and CDR2: WNHNN, SYGVQD (reference sequence). The CDR3 is 13 residues long. V was trimmed by 6 bases and J by 4 bases, leaving 12 bases between them. The CDR3 DNA sequence: TGCGCCAGCAGCGCGACCCTGTTAGAGACCCAGTACTTC. It translates to CASSATLLETQYF.

This clonotype was counted only a few times. The chain recombines TRBV24-1 with TRBJ2-1, with 9 bases that match TRBD1. The CDR3 spans 19 residues. V lost 7 bases to trimming and J lost 1 base; unmatched junction nucleotides: 16. Germline CDR1 is KGHDR and CDR2 is SFDVKD. For the CDR3, the DNA is TGTGCCACCAGCGCCGAGTCCGGGACAGGGTTCCGGTCCTACAATGAGCAGTTCTTC. Protein: CATSAESGTGFRSYNEQFF.

This clonotype was seen at least ten times. V and J are TRBV12-3 or TRBV12-4 and TRBJ2-1; 11 positions match TRBD2. With 6 bases clipped from V and 5 bases from J, the junction kept 6 bases outside the gene matches. This CDR3 has 15 amino acids. The CDR3 DNA reads as TGTGCCAGCAGCCTTCTAGCGGGGGGTCACAATGAGCAGTTCTTC. Translated: CASSLLAGGHNEQFF.

This chain links TRBV21-1 with TRBJ2-5. TRBV21-1 is shown as a pseudogene. The CDR3 spans 14 residues. CDR3 nucleotide sequence: TGTGCCAGCAGCAAAGGAGACCCGTATAGGGCCCAGTACTTC. Amino acids: CASSKGDPYRAQYF.

This clonotype has a single count. This sequence joins TRBV5-1 and TRBJ2-1; a weak D match, TRBD2 (5 bases). The CDR3 totals 15 residues. Germline CDR1 and CDR2: SGHRS and YFSETQ. The V gene lost 4 bases and the J gene lost 1 base, with 12 bases spanning the gap. The CDR3 here is CASSTARASYNEQFF. Here the CDR3 DNA reads TGCGCCAGCAGCACAGCGAGGGCATCCTACAATGAGCAGTTCTTC.

This chain connects TRBV7-2 to TRBJ1-2, with D possibly TRBD1 on 5 matching bases. The germline CDR1 and CDR2 sequences are SGHTA and FQGNSA. Trimming shortened V by 4 bases and J by 0 bases, and 9 bases separated the two germline ends. The CDR3 consists of 14 residues. CDR3 nucleotides: TGTGCCAGCAGCTCAGGGTCGGCTAACTATGGCTACACCTTC. This codes for CASSSGSANYGYTF.

The chain recombines TRBV6-5 with TRBJ1-2; a weak D match, TRBD1 (5 bases). The CDR3 length is 11 residues. The V gene's germline CDR1 is MNHEY and CDR2 SVGAGI. Deletions cut 7 bases from V and 5 bases from J, with 8 bases between. The CDR3 loop reads CASTDSYGYTF. In nucleotides, the CDR3 is TGTGCCAGCACCGACAGTTATGGCTACACCTTC.

This rearrangement joins TRBV28 to TRBJ2-7; 7 positions match TRBD1. J gave up 3 bases and V 5 bases, and 7 bases lay outside the gene matches. CDR3 length: 14 amino acids. Germline loops: CDR1 MDHEN, CDR2 SYDVKM. The CDR3 loop is CASSMGQTNYEQYF. The CDR3 nucleotides are TGTGCCAGCAGTATGGGACAGACCAACTACGAGCAGTACTTC.

This chain joins TRBV2 and TRBJ1-2; D uncertain. V was clipped by 4 bases and J by 8 bases, with 14 bases between them. CDR3 length: 13 residues. The germline V gene encodes CDR1 SNHLY and CDR2 FYNNEI. As DNA, the CDR3 is TGTGCCAGCAGTGCCAATGGCGTTGGCGGCTACACCTTC. It translates to CASSANGVGGYTF. The full variable domain, completed using reference TRBV2 and TRBJ1-2, is EPEVTQTPSHQVTQMGQEVILRCVPISNHLYFYWYRQILGQKVEFLVSFYNNEISEKSEIFDDQFSVERPDGSNFTLKIRSTKLEDSAMYFCASSANGVGGYTFGSGTRLTVV.

The chain couples TRBV6-1 to TRBJ2-7; 8 bases align to TRBD1. The CDR3 length is 12 residues. The V gene end was trimmed by 9 bases and the J gene end by 5 bases; junction bases not matched to a gene: 6. Germline loops: CDR1 MNHNS, CDR2 SASEGT. CDR3: CASGDRPHEQYF. DNA of the CDR3: TGTGCCAGTGGGGACAGGCCCCACGAGCAGTACTTC.

The chain links TRBV29-1 to TRBJ2-3; 7 bases are a match to TRBD1. The CDR3 runs 12 residues. V lost 6 bases, J lost 1 base, and 1 base stayed unmatched. Germline V gene sequence: CDR1 SQVTM, CDR2 ANQGSEA. The CDR3 sequence is CSVGTGTDTQYF. The DNA of the CDR3 is TGCAGCGTGGGGACAGGCACAGATACGCAGTATTTT.

The V gene is TRBV20-1, the J gene TRBJ2-1; D tentatively fits TRBD1 or TRBD2 (5 bases each). CDR1 and CDR2 from the germline V gene are DFQATT and SNEGSKA (reference sequence). The V and J ends lost 3 bases and 8 bases respectively, with 5 bases between them. This CDR3 contains 10 residues. CDR3 region: CSARGDEQFF. As DNA, the CDR3 is TGCAGTGCTAGGGGGGATGAGCAGTTCTTC.

This chain links TRBV11-1 with TRBJ2-1; 9 bases match TRBD2. This CDR3 comprises 15 residues. The germline gives CDR1 SGHAT, CDR2 FQDESV (reference sequence). V lost 3 bases and J lost 9; bases outside the gene matches: 9. The CDR3 region is CASSFSGGLESEQFF. The CDR3 DNA follows: TGTGCCAGCAGCTTTAGCGGGGGCCTTGAAAGTGAGCAGTTCTTC. Full variable domain (remainder filled in from reference TRBV11-1 and TRBJ2-1): EAEVAQSPRYKITEKSQAVAFWCDPISGHATLYWYRQILGQGPELLVQFQDESVVDDSQLPKDRFSAERLKGVDSTLKIQPAELGDSAMYLCASSFSGGLESEQFFGPGTRLTVL.

This chain links TRBV20-1 with TRBJ2-5; no clear D. V lost 3 bases, J lost 1 base, and 9 bases lay in between. The germline V gene has CDR1 DFQATT and CDR2 SNEGSKA (reference sequence). The CDR3 consists of 13 residues. In DNA, the CDR3 is TGCAGTGCTAGCCTAACCGTCCAAGAGACCCAGTACTTC. This codes for CSASLTVQETQYF.

This clonotype was observed a handful of times. For the CDR3, the DNA is TGTGCCAGCAGCTTTTCTAACGACAGAACTTATTCACCCCTCCACTTT. Residues: CASSFSNDRTYSPLHF. The chain uses TRBV7-9 and TRBJ1-6, with D possibly matching TRBD1 (5 bases). There are 16 residues in the CDR3. Germline V CDR1 and CDR2: SEHNR, FQNEAQ (reference sequence). The V end was cut by 3 bases, the J end by 8 bases, with 17 bases between.

V is TRBV11-2 and J is TRBJ2-5; a weak D match, TRBD1 (7 bases). Between the trimmed V and J ends, which lost 10 bases and 2 bases, there was a span of 17 bases. The length of the CDR3 is 14 residues. CDR1 SGHAT and CDR2 FQNNGV come from the germline V gene. CDR3 protein: CATPGGRVQETQYF. The CDR3 coding sequence is TGTGCCACACCAGGGGGGCGAGTGCAAGAGACCCAGTACTTC.

This clonotype showed up just a few times. The chain is built from TRBV20-1 and TRBJ2-6; tentatively, D is TRBD1 (6 bases). The ends were cut back, 6 bases at V and 2 bases at J, with 8 bases in the middle. The germline gives CDR1 DFQATT, CDR2 SNEGSKA (reference sequence). The CDR3 is 13 residues long. The CDR3: CSAHRAGANVLTF. The CDR3 DNA follows: TGCAGTGCCCACAGGGCTGGGGCCAACGTCCTGACTTTC.

This chain links TRBV5-1 with TRBJ1-4; D possibly corresponds to TRBD1 (6 bases). V gave up 3 bases and J gave up 3 bases, with 15 bases separating them. The CDR3 covers 16 residues. Germline loops: CDR1 SGHRS, CDR2 YFSETQ. The CDR3, as DNA: TGCGCCAGCAGCTCGAGAGGGGGGACCCCTAATGAAAAACTGTTTTTT. Its translation is CASSSRGGTPNEKLFF.

The chain is built from TRBV13 and TRBJ2-7; no clear D. The V end lost 4 bases, the J end lost 5 bases, and 12 bases lay between the germline ends. CDR3 length: 13 residues. CDR1 is PRHDT and CDR2 is FYEKMQ in the germline V gene (reference sequence). Here the CDR3 DNA reads TGTGCCAGCAGCTACCCGAAGGCCCACGAGCAGTACTTC. It is translated as CASSYPKAHEQYF.

In nucleotides, the CDR3 is TGCAGTGCTAGGGAGACAGGGGGCTATGGCTACACCTTC. Protein: CSARETGGYGYTF. This chain joins TRBV20-1 and TRBJ1-2; 9 nucleotides agree with TRBD1. The CDR3 loop spans 13 amino acids. Germline-derived CDR1 and CDR2 are DFQATT and SNEGSKA (reference sequence). The V gene end was trimmed by 3 bases and the J gene end by 4 bases; junction bases not matched to a gene: 3.

The V gene is TRBV7-2, the J gene TRBJ1-5, with TRBD1 identical over 7 bases. The J segment lost 2 bases and the V segment lost 4 bases, leaving 11 bases of the junction unmatched. The germline V gene encodes CDR1 SGHTA and CDR2 FQGNSA. CDR3 length: 17 residues. CDR3 coding DNA: TGTGCCAGCAGCTCCGACAGGGCGGGGAGCGGCAATCAGCCCCAGCATTTT. Its translation: CASSSDRAGSGNQPQHF. The full variable domain, its missing parts supplied by reference TRBV7-2 and TRBJ1-5, is GAGVSQSPSNKVTEKGKDVELRCDPISGHTALYWYRQSLGQGLEFLIYFQGNSAPDKSGLPSDRFSAERTGGSVSTLTIQRTQQEDSAVYLCASSSDRAGSGNQPQHFGDGTRLSIL.

This sequence joins TRBV5-1 and TRBJ2-4; 10 bases are shared with TRBD1. Trimming at V came to 4 bases and at J to 1 base, leaving 5 bases not matched to a gene. Germline CDR1 SGHRS, CDR2 YFSETQ. This CDR3 has 16 amino acids. CDR3 sequence (DNA): TGCGCCAGCAGCCAAGGGACAGGGGAGGCCAAAAACATTCAGTACTTC. It is translated as CASSQGTGEAKNIQYF.